This T cell receptor beta chain originates from a study of OX40 agonist ivuxolimab in advanced cancers. Study in general: The study reported partial responses in three patients: one hepatocellular carcinoma, two cutaneous melanoma.

Measured with immunoSEQ multiplex PCR; TCRdb has only the in-frame clones, and not every one. Counted here are fewer than 100,000 clones, approximately 83% occurring once; the ten biggest clones make up less than 2%. This clone appeared once. Germline CDR1 reads LNHNV; CDR2 reads YYDKDF (reference sequence). V gave up 5 bases and J gave up 8 bases, with 18 bases separating them. CDR3 length equals 15 residues. Source: CD4+ or CD8+ T cells sorted from blood, taken in a trial of the OX40 agonist ivuxolimab. This TCR came from an adult with an advanced solid tumor such as melanoma, head and neck, liver or kidney cancer. This chain uses TRBV15 with TRBJ1-4, with a possible D match to TRBD1 (6 bases). CDR3 loop: CATSGPQGLYEKLFF. The CDR3 DNA is TGTGCCACCAGCGGACCCCAGGGGCTTTACGAAAAACTGTTTTTT.